This T cell receptor (beta chain) derives from a study of T-cell memory formation after mild COVID-19. Study-level information: Clustering of TCRs was largely donor specific. Whole-study findings and limits: Of the contracting clones, CD4+ ones lay mainly in CM and EM, and CD8+ ones in EMRA. Clones that got smaller from day 15 to 85 had even CD4/CD8, while clones growing later tipped toward CD4+.

The V gene lost 4 bases and the J gene lost 2 bases, with 11 bases spanning the gap. The CDR3 covers 14 residues. CDR1 is SGHTA, CDR2 FQGNSA, per germline. In this sample, this clonotype turned up a few times. Its antigen is not identified. TCRalpha and TCRbeta libraries used 5'RACE with constant-segment primers and UMIs. One entry per CDR3 protein results from TCRdb running MiXCR on the 5' RACE reads. Of about 400,000 distinct CDR3 sequences in the sample, approximately 15% were seen once. This TCR derives from a man between 18 and 35 years old who had mild COVID-19 (a few samples of this study predate the infection). Cell type and time point are not known. The chain employs TRBV7-2 and TRBJ2-5; D is undetermined. Sequences were obtained from PBMCs or a T cell subset sorted from them (not recorded which). As DNA, the CDR3 is TGTGCCAGCAGCTCGCTCTCCCGACAAGAGACCCAGTACTTC. Translating it yields CASSSLSRQETQYF.